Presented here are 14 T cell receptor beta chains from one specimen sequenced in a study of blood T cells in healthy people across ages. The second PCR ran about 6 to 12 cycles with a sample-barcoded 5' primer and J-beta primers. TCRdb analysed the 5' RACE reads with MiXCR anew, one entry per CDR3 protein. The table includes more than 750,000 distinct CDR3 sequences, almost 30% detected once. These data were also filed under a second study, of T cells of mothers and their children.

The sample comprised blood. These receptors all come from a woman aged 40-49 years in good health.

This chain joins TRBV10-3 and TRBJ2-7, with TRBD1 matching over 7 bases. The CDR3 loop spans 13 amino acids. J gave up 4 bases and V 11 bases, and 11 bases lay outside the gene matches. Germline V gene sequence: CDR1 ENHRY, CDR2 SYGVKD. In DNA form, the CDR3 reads TGTGCCCTAAGACAGGGCATTCGTTACGAGCAGTACTTC. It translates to CALRQGIRYEQYF.

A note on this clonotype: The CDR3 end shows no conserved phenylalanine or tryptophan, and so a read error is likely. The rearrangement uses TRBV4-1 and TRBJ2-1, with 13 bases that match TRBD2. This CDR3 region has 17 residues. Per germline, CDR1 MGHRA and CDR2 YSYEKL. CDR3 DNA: TGCGCCAACAGCCATCAACAGGGACTAGCGGGGTACAATGAGCAGTTCCTC. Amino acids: CANSHQQGLAGYNEQFL.

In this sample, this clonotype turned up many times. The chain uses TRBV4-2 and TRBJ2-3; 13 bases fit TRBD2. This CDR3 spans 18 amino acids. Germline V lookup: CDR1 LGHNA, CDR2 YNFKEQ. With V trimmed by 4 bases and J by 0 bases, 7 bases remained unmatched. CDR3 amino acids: CASSLRTSGGLSTDTQYF. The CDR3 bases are TGTGCCAGCAGCCTAAGGACTAGCGGGGGATTAAGCACAGATACGCAGTATTTT.

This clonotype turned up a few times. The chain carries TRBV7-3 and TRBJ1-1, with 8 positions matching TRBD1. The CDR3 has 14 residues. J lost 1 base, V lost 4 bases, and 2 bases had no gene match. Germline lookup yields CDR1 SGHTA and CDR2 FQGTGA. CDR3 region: CASSWGQANTEAFF. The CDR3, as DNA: TGTGCCAGCAGCTGGGGACAGGCGAACACTGAAGCTTTCTTT.

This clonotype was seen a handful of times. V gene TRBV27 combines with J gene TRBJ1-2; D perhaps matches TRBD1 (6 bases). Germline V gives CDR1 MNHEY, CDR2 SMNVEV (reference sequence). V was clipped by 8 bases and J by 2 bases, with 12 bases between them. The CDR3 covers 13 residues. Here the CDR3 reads CASAPGANYGYTF. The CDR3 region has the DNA TGTGCCAGCGCCCCAGGGGCAAACTATGGCTACACCTTC.

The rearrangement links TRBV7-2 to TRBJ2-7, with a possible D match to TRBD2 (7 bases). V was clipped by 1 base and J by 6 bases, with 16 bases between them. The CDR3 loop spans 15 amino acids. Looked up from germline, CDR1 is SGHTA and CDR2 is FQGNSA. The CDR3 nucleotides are TGTGCCAGCAGCTTAGAACCCGGGGGGCCCTGCGAGCAGTACTTC. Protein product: CASSLEPGGPCEQYF.

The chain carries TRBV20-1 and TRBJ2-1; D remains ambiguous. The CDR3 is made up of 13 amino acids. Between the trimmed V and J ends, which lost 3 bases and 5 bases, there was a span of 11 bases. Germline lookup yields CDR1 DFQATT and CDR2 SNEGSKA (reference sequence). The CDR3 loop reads CSASEGIHNEQFF. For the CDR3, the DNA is TGCAGTGCTAGCGAAGGGATCCACAATGAGCAGTTCTTC.

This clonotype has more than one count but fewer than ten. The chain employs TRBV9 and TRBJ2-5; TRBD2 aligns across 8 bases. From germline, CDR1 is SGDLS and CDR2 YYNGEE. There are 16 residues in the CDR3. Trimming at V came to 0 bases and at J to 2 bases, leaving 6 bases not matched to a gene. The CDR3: CASSVGNSGAQETQYF. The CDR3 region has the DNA TGTGCCAGCAGCGTAGGTAATAGCGGGGCGCAAGAGACCCAGTACTTC.

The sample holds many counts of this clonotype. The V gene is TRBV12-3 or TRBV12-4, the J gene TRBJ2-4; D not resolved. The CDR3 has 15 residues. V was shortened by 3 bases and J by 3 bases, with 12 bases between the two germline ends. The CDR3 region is CASSLELGDKNIQYF. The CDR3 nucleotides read TGTGCCAGCAGTTTGGAGCTCGGTGACAAAAACATTCAGTACTTC.

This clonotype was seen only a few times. The chain's CDR3 is CSVEQEMNTEAFF. CDR3 DNA: TGCAGCGTTGAACAGGAGATGAACACTGAAGCTTTCTTT. This rearrangement joins TRBV29-1 to TRBJ1-1; D uncertain. Germline CDR1 reads SQVTM; CDR2 reads ANQGSEA. The V end lost 2 bases, the J end lost 0 bases, and 7 bases lay between the germline ends. The CDR3 runs 13 residues.

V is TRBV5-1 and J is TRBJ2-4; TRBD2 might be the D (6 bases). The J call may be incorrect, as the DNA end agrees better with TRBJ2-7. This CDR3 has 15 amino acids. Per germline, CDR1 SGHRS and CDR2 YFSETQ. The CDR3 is CASSLASSGTYEQYF. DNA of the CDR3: TGCGCCAGCAGCTTGGCAAGTAGCGGCACCTACGAGCAGTACTTC.

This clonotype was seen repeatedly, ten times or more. The CDR3 spells CATSDRREGHEQFF. CDR3 in DNA: TGTGCCACCAGTGATCGCCGGGAGGGACATGAGCAGTTCTTC. The chain is built from TRBV24-1 and TRBJ2-1; the match to TRBD2 covers 8 bases. The CDR3 contains 14 residues. Germline V lookup: CDR1 KGHDR, CDR2 SFDVKD. V was pared by 3 bases and J by 8 bases, with 5 bases of the junction left unmatched.

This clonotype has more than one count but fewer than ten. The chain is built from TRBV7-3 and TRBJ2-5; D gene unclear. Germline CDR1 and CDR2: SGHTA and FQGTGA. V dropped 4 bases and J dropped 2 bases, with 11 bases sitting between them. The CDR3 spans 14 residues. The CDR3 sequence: CASSSWGSQETQYF. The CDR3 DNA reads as TGTGCCAGCAGCTCCTGGGGATCACAAGAGACCCAGTACTTC.

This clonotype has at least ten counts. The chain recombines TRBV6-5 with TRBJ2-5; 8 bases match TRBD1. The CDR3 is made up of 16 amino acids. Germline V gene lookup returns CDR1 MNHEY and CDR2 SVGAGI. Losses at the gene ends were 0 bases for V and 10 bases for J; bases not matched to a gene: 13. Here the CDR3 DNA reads TGTGCCAGCAGTTACTCGGACAGGGTTAAACGGTCGGGCCAGTACTTC. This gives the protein CASSYSDRVKRSGQYF.